The 20 T cell receptor beta chains reported below all come from one sample, sequenced in a study of T cell responses to AZD1222 COVID-19 vaccine. Method: immunoSEQ multiplex PCR; TCRdb's copy keeps in-frame clones and lacks some. Here the sample spans approximately 140,000 clones, 93% being singletons. The starting material was peripheral blood, obtained on day 0 of AZD1222 vaccination. The receptors shown here come from an adult in good health.

The J gene is TRBJ1-5, the V gene TRBV28; TRBD1 matches 9 bases. Germline V gene sequence: CDR1 MDHEN, CDR2 SYDVKM. The CDR3 extends over 23 amino acids. The ends lost 1 base at V and 4 bases at J; junction bases unmatched: 26. Here the CDR3 reads CASSLLGQRLGQGSQYKNQPQHF. The CDR3 nucleotides are TGTGCCAGCAGTTTATTGGGTCAACGCTTGGGACAGGGTTCACAATACAAAAATCAGCCCCAGCATTTT. Full variable domain (rest looked up from reference TRBV28 and TRBJ1-5): DVKVTQSSRYLVKRTGEKVFLECVQDMDHENMFWYRQDPGLGLRLIYFSYDVKMKEKGDIPEGYSVSREKKERFSLILESASTNQTSMYLCASSLLGQRLGQGSQYKNQPQHFGDGTRLSIL.

The gene calls are TRBV11-2 and TRBJ2-1, with 7 bases fitting TRBD1. V dropped 3 bases and J dropped 5; count of bases not matched to a gene: 4. The CDR3 is 14 residues long. The germline V gene has CDR1 SGHAT and CDR2 FQNNGV. The CDR3 reads CASSFGTANNEQFF. For the CDR3, the DNA is TGTGCCAGCAGCTTCGGGACAGCTAACAATGAGCAGTTCTTC. The whole variable domain, remainder taken from reference TRBV11-2 and TRBJ2-1, is EAGVAQSPRYKIIEKRQSVAFWCNPISGHATLYWYQQILGQGPKLLIQFQNNGVVDDSQLPKDRFSAERLKGVDSTLKIQPAKLEDSAVYLCASSFGTANNEQFFGPGTRLTVL.

The chain carries TRBV3-1 (or the pseudogene TRBV3-2) and TRBJ1-6; possible D gene TRBD1, 5 bases. The CDR3 is 18 residues long. With 0 bases removed from V and 1 base from J, the gap between germline ends came to 13 bases. Germline-derived CDR1 and CDR2 are LGHDT and YNNKEL (reference sequence). The CDR3 loop reads CASSQESPGASYNSPLHF. Written as DNA, the CDR3 is TGTGCCAGCAGCCAAGAGAGCCCCGGGGCATCCTATAATTCACCCCTCCACTTT.

The genes are TRBV10-3 and TRBJ1-4; D uncertain. The V and J ends lost 6 bases and 8 bases respectively, with 16 bases between them. This CDR3 has 14 residues. From germline, CDR1 is ENHRY and CDR2 SYGVKD. Here the CDR3 reads CAIRAHTSDEKLFF. The CDR3 bases are TGTGCCATCAGGGCCCATACCTCCGACGAAAAACTGTTTTTT.

This clone was observed a few times. V and J are TRBV19 and TRBJ1-3; D gene uncertain. V was clipped by 4 bases and J by 0 bases, with 10 bases between them. This CDR3 has 15 amino acids. Germline V gene sequence: CDR1 LNHDA, CDR2 SQIVND (reference sequence). DNA for the CDR3: TGTGCCAGTAGTACGACGGTAGCCTCTGGAAACACCATATATTTT. This sequence encodes CASSTTVASGNTIYF.

The V gene is TRBV5-5, the J gene TRBJ1-5; no reliable D call. The CDR3 spans 15 residues. Trimming cost V 4 bases and J 0 bases, with 11 bases left between them. Germline V lookup: CDR1 SGHKS, CDR2 YYEKEE (reference sequence). CDR3 nucleotide sequence: TGTGCCAGCAGCCCGGATCGGAATAGCAATCAGCCCCAGCATTTT. Translation gives CASSPDRNSNQPQHF. Filled out from reference TRBV5-5 and TRBJ1-5, the complete variable domain reads DAGVTQSPTHLIKTRGQQVTLRCSPISGHKSVSWYQQVLGQGPQFIFQYYEKEERGRGNFPDRFSARQFPNYSSELNVNALLLGDSALYLCASSPDRNSNQPQHFGDGTRLSIL.

The rearrangement joins TRBV15 to TRBJ2-7, with D possibly TRBD1 on 6 matching bases. Germline assignment: CDR1 LNHNV and CDR2 YYDKDF (reference sequence). With 0 bases removed from V and 1 base from J, the gap between germline ends came to 16 bases. CDR3 length: 17 amino acids. The CDR3 loop is CATSRDPLTGWSYEQYF. The CDR3 nucleotides read TGTGCCACCAGCAGAGATCCGCTGACAGGTTGGTCCTACGAGCAGTACTTC.

The gene calls are TRBV9 and TRBJ1-2; the D gene is possibly TRBD1 (5 bases). This CDR3 is built from 14 residues. CDR1 is SGDLS, CDR2 YYNGEE, per germline. V lost 0 bases, J lost 8 bases, and 14 bases lay in between. The chain's CDR3 is CASSVDHRGGGYTF. The CDR3 DNA follows: TGTGCCAGCAGCGTAGATCATCGGGGCGGGGGCTACACCTTC.

V usage is TRBV7-2 and J usage is TRBJ1-3; 9 bases map to TRBD1. The germline CDR1 and CDR2 sequences are SGHTA and FQGNSA. The CDR3 runs 17 residues. Trimming removed 6 bases from V and 1 base from J; junction bases left unmatched: 10. The CDR3 DNA follows: TGTGCCAGCAGACCCGACCGGGACAGGGTTTCTGGAAACACCATATATTTT. Translating it yields CASRPDRDRVSGNTIYF.

The rearrangement links TRBV2 to TRBJ2-2; 14 bases agree with TRBD2. Germline V CDR1 and CDR2: SNHLY, FYNNEI. The CDR3 length is 17 residues. The ends lost 10 bases at V and 6 bases at J; junction bases unmatched: 13. CDR3 protein: CAITELTSGRAPGELFF. CDR3 DNA: TGTGCCATCACTGAACTGACTAGCGGGAGGGCCCCCGGGGAGCTGTTTTTT.

Only one count was recorded for this clone. Here the CDR3 reads CATSRDGAGDQPQHF. CDR3 DNA: TGTGCCACCAGCAGAGATGGGGCAGGGGATCAGCCCCAGCATTTT. The chain links TRBV15 to TRBJ1-5; TRBD1 might be the D (6 bases). This CDR3 is 15 amino acids long. Per germline, CDR1 LNHNV and CDR2 YYDKDF (reference sequence). Trimming left V 0 bases short and J 5 bases short, with 11 bases between.

This clone occurred once. The CDR3 loop reads CASSPGTSREKLFF. The DNA for the CDR3 is TGTGCCAGCTCACCCGGGACAAGTCGGGAAAAACTGTTTTTT. The chain combines TRBV18 with TRBJ1-4; possible D gene TRBD1, 6 bases. The CDR3 loop spans 14 amino acids. V was clipped by 3 bases and J by 8 bases, with 13 bases between them. CDR1 is KGHSH and CDR2 is LQKENI in the germline V gene.

A single count supports this clone. The rearrangement links TRBV27 to TRBJ1-2; D gene ambiguous. The CDR3 extends over 13 amino acids. V gave up 5 bases and J gave up 3 bases, with 10 bases separating them. From germline, CDR1 is MNHEY and CDR2 SMNVEV (reference sequence). Here the CDR3 reads CASSKGLYYGYTF. The DNA for the CDR3 is TGTGCCAGCAGTAAAGGTCTCTACTATGGCTACACCTTC.

This rearrangement joins TRBV4-3 to TRBJ2-3; no clear D. V was clipped by 1 base and J by 4 bases, with 6 bases between them. The CDR3 covers 13 residues. The germline V gene has CDR1 LGHNA and CDR2 YSLEER. The CDR3 DNA follows: TGCGCCAGCAGCCAAGGGGCGGCAGATACGCAGTATTTT. Residues: CASSQGAADTQYF.

V and J are TRBV25-1 and TRBJ2-7; perhaps TRBD1 as D (5 bases). Trimming stripped 3 bases from V and 4 bases from J, with 10 bases between. CDR3 length equals 13 residues. Germline CDR1 and CDR2: MGHDK and SYGVNS. The CDR3 nucleotides read TGTGCCAGCAGTGATTTATCAGGGTACGAGCAGTACTTC. Its protein is CASSDLSGYEQYF.

The V call is TRBV7-2, the J call TRBJ2-7; 10 positions agree with TRBD2. Per the germline V gene, CDR1 is SGHTA and CDR2 is FQGNSA. The CDR3 loop spans 15 amino acids. V gave up 5 bases and J gave up 4 bases; unmatched junction bases: 8. CDR3 bases: TGTGCCAGCAGCCTAACTAGCGGGGCGATATACGAGCAGTACTTC. Translation: CASSLTSGAIYEQYF.

The rearrangement links TRBV2 to TRBJ1-6, with a possible D match to TRBD1 (5 bases). The V end was cut by 5 bases, the J end by 8 bases, with 13 bases between. In germline, CDR1 is SNHLY, CDR2 FYNNEI. This CDR3 region has 14 residues. The CDR3 bases are TGTGCCAGCAGTCGAAGACTAGGGGATTCACCCCTCCACTTT. Translating it yields CASSRRLGDSPLHF.

The chain couples TRBV9 to TRBJ1-2; the match to TRBD1 covers 9 bases. The ends lost 4 bases at V and 2 bases at J; junction bases unmatched: 15. The CDR3 totals 18 residues. Per germline, CDR1 SGDLS and CDR2 YYNGEE. The CDR3 is CASSRTRDRVVLNYGYTF. For the CDR3, the DNA is TGTGCCAGCAGCAGAACCCGGGACAGGGTCGTTCTCAACTATGGCTACACCTTC.

V gene TRBV18 combines with J gene TRBJ1-4; 12 nucleotides align to TRBD1. CDR1 and CDR2 from the germline V gene are KGHSH and LQKENI. The CDR3 covers 16 residues. Germline trimming cut 3 bases from V and 7 bases from J; bases unmatched to any gene: 6. The CDR3 protein is CASSPSGQGAGEKLFF. As DNA, the CDR3 is TGTGCCAGCTCACCGTCGGGACAGGGGGCCGGTGAAAAACTGTTTTTT.

This rearrangement joins TRBV5-1 to TRBJ1-2; 7 bases are shared with TRBD1. Germline CDR1 is SGHRS and CDR2 is YFSETQ. The trim removed 4 bases at V and 5 bases at J, leaving 8 bases unmatched. This CDR3 is built from 14 residues. CDR3 region: CASSQDQGGYGYTF. DNA for the CDR3: TGCGCCAGCAGCCAGGACCAGGGGGGATATGGCTACACCTTC.